One T cell receptor beta chain is described in this entry. Its antigen is still unknown. These data belong to a study of glioma-infiltrating T cells after dendritic cell vaccination. Study-wide context: Samples are from glioblastoma patients in Phase I and II dendritic cell vaccine trials. Treatment, given 2003 to 2012, was autologous tumor lysate-pulsed dendritic cell vaccination.

Data came from immunoSEQ multiplex PCR; TCRdb stores just in-frame clones and leaves some out. The repertoire holds approximately 110,000 clones, with almost 90% as singletons. Findings of the study overall: Only a small number of patients had complete blood and tumor samples.

Unmatched junction bases numbered 1, after V lost 2 bases and J lost 2 bases. The CDR3 is made up of 14 amino acids. Germline-derived CDR1 and CDR2 are SGHTS and YDEGEE. Described time point: after dendritic cell vaccination, including at tumor progression/relapse. PBMC sampling occurred before vaccination, two weeks after the third dose, and at progression. The sequenced sample was blood, obtained after dendritic cell vaccination. The TCR sequence derives from a human donor with glioblastoma. The chain combines TRBV5-8 with TRBJ2-1; 7 bases are a match to TRBD2. Here the CDR3 reads CASSFGLAYNEQFF. In DNA, the CDR3 is TGTGCCAGCAGCTTTGGACTAGCCTACAATGAGCAGTTCTTC. Supplemented by reference TRBV5-8 and TRBJ2-1, the full variable domain reads EAGVTQSPTHLIKTRGQQATLRCSPISGHTSVYWYQQALGLGLQFLLWYDEGEERNRGNFPPRFSGRQFPNYSSELNVNALELEDSALYLCASSFGLAYNEQFFGPGTRLTVL.